This TCR beta chain was documented in a study of cytomegalovirus exposure and HLA in healthy donors. The PCR contained 60 Vbeta and 13 Jbeta primers. Assay used: immunoSEQ multiplex PCR; TCRdb lists only in-frame clones, some missing. The repertoire has 150,000 to 200,000 clones, 65% to 85% of them found once; the top ten carry about 1.8%. Whole-study results and caveats: The authors enumerated under 200 TCR beta chains as linked to cytomegalovirus. Later examination showed HLA-associated TCR beta chains had greater clonal expansion than equally common others. From TCR beta sequences, most subjects' HLA-A and HLA-B alleles were reportedly predicted accurately.

V lost 1 base to trimming and J lost 8 bases, with 14 bases between them. Germline V lookup: CDR1 LGHNA, CDR2 YSLEER. The CDR3 has 14 residues. In regard to this clone: As yet, its antigen is unknown.

The origin of this receptor is a man aged 18 to 35 in good health and CMV-seronegative. The sequenced material came from PBMCs. The chain is built from TRBV4-3 and TRBJ1-2, with D possibly TRBD1 on 5 matching bases. CDR3 bases: TGCGCCAGCAGCCAAGTAGGGGAGGGTTGGGGCTACACCTTC. Protein sequence: CASSQVGEGWGYTF.